This T cell receptor (beta chain) is drawn from a study of T cells expressing NK-cell markers. Study-wide background: Researchers got TCR beta repertoires out of sorted CD3+CD56+NKG2C+, CD3+CD56+NKG2C- and CD3+CD56-NKG2C+ T cells. Seven of the eight sequenced donors were classified as HCMV-seropositive, and one was classified as seronegative.

The CDR3 is made up of 16 amino acids. Per germline, CDR1 SGHAT and CDR2 FQNNGV. TCRdb processed the 5' RACE reads again and assigns one entry to each CDR3 protein, with no DNA. The listing records hundreds of thousands of distinct CDR3 sequences. The study's findings and limits: More than five of the donors carried dominant NKG2C+ clonotypes that took up roughly 1.0-8% of their CD8+ T cells. The CD3+CD56-NKG2C+ fraction of a few donors was likewise dominated by these clonotypes.

About this clonotype itself: The antigen remains undetermined.

Sequenced: blood T cells: a sorted CD56 or NKG2C T cell subset, CD4+ or CD8+ T cells, or bulk PBMC T cells (not recorded which). This rearrangement joins TRBV11-2 to TRBJ2-1; no DNA is available, so the TRBD2 call from TCRdb remains unchecked. This receptor was taken from a man younger than 30 in good health. This chain's CDR3 is CASSARLAGVIYEQFF. Full variable domain (rest looked up from reference TRBV11-2 and TRBJ2-1): EAGVAQSPRYKIIEKRQSVAFWCNPISGHATLYWYQQILGQGPKLLIQFQNNGVVDDSQLPKDRFSAERLKGVDSTLKIQPAKLEDSAVYLCASSARLAGVIYEQFFGPGTRLTVL.